This T cell receptor (beta chain) comes out of a study of blood T cell repertoires in COVID-19. Recruits, aged about 18 to 89 years, lived in roughly 22 US areas. The study assigned cohorts using participant-reported clinical history. In the original processing: It was from reference gene primer amplification that nucleated cell counts were estimated. Clones were read by immunoSEQ multiplex PCR, and TCRdb kept only the in-frame ones, dropping some. V and J calls and clone size are given by that table; D and trimming were obtained from the DNA. The sample holds about 160,000 clones, roughly 90% seen once. The CDR3 spans 18 residues. CDR1 is MGHRA and CDR2 is YSYEKL in the germline V gene. Trimming removed 4 bases from V and 0 bases from J; junction bases left unmatched: 4.

The sequence derives from a woman aged 50 to 65 who had recovered from COVID-19. V gene TRBV4-1 combines with J gene TRBJ2-4; TRBD2 matches 15 bases. The specimen sequenced was PBMCs or T cells enriched from blood (not recorded which). This chain's CDR3 is CASSPGLAGGLAKNIQYF. The DNA of the CDR3 is TGCGCCAGCAGCCCCGGACTAGCGGGGGGGCTAGCCAAAAACATTCAGTACTTC.